Here is one T cell receptor beta chain with its context. The antigen is not known. This record comes from a study of T-cell memory formation after mild COVID-19. Turning to the study itself: Largely, TCR clusters stayed within a single donor.

5'RACE primed from the constant segment yielded TCR alpha and TCR beta cDNA libraries bearing sample barcodes and UMIs. Each CDR3 protein is one row after TCRdb ran MiXCR on the 5' RACE reads. Altogether around 90,000 distinct CDR3 sequences are present, about 13% being singletons, with the ten largest covering 27%. Per germline, CDR1 SEHNR and CDR2 FQNEAQ (reference sequence). This CDR3 has 18 residues. The V and J ends lost 5 bases and 1 base, in that order; junction bases with no gene match: 16. Study-wide results and limits: Prior to infection, memory already included some responding clones, suggesting cross-reactive memory joined. Contracting clones from day 15 to 85 had balanced CD4/CD8; later expanders favoured CD4+.

The rearrangement links TRBV7-9 to TRBJ2-5, with 7 bases identical to TRBD1. Sequenced sample: PBMCs or a T cell subset sorted from them (not recorded which). This clonotype was sampled from an adult woman who had mild COVID-19 (a few samples of this study predate the infection). Cell type and time point are not known. CDR3 coding DNA: TGTGCCAGCAGCGCCTCGCCGGGCGGCGAGGGGGCCCAAGAGACCCAGTACTTC. The encoded protein is CASSASPGGEGAQETQYF.